This entry features one T cell receptor beta chain sequence. The antigen remains unidentified. This sample was taken from a study of cytomegalovirus exposure and HLA in healthy donors. PCR used 60 Vbeta primers and 13 Jbeta primers. Data came from immunoSEQ multiplex PCR; TCRdb stores just in-frame clones and leaves some out. The sample lists about 250,000 clones; nearly 95% were seen once. The germline V gene has CDR1 MNHNS and CDR2 SASEGT. The CDR3 length is 12 residues. V shed 6 bases, J shed 10 bases, and the junction held 6 bases outside the gene matches. General study points: Clonal expansion, a later analysis showed, was greater in HLA-associated TCR beta chains than in equally common others. Earlier findings revealed that most TCR beta V segments proved productive either about 87% or about 30% of the time. The authors excluded some V segments, including TRBV6-2 and TRBV6-3, as indistinguishable.

This sequence was found in a girl aged 2 to 9 in good health and CMV-seronegative. Sequenced: PBMCs. V gene TRBV6-1 combines with J gene TRBJ1-5; 7 bases line up with TRBD1. The chain's CDR3 is CASRGDSGPQHF. CDR3 in DNA: TGTGCCAGCAGGGGGGACAGCGGTCCCCAGCATTTT.